This entry lists 27 T cell receptor beta chains sequenced from one sample in a study of blood T cell repertoires in COVID-19. Sequencing was performed with immunoSEQ multiplex PCR; in TCRdb, only in-frame clones are kept and a portion is missing. The data hold approximately 250,000 clones, with approximately 86% observed a single time. What was sequenced was peripheral blood. All receptors come from a man younger than 35 with active or convalescent COVID-19.

This sequence joins TRBV6-5 and TRBJ1-2; D not resolved. The CDR3 consists of 11 residues. Germline V gene lookup returns CDR1 MNHEY and CDR2 SVGAGI. Trimming left V 8 bases short and J 6 bases short, with 10 bases between. The CDR3 reads CASRFRDGYTF. As DNA, the CDR3 is TGTGCCAGCCGGTTTCGTGATGGCTACACCTTC.

The chain links TRBV28 to TRBJ1-3; D is uncertain. The CDR3 runs 12 residues. V gave up 6 bases and J gave up 0 bases, with 3 bases separating them. The germline CDR1 and CDR2 sequences are MDHEN and SYDVKM. The CDR3 is CASSLSGNTIYF. Here the CDR3 DNA reads TGTGCCAGCAGCCTCTCTGGAAACACCATATATTTT. Variable domain in full (rest from reference TRBV28 and TRBJ1-3): DVKVTQSSRYLVKRTGEKVFLECVQDMDHENMFWYRQDPGLGLRLIYFSYDVKMKEKGDIPEGYSVSREKKERFSLILESASTNQTSMYLCASSLSGNTIYFGEGSWLTVV.

The gene calls are TRBV19 and TRBJ2-5, with 7 bases aligning to TRBD2. The CDR3 contains 12 residues. Trimming removed 5 bases from V and 4 bases from J; junction bases left unmatched: 1. Germline CDR1 and CDR2: LNHDA and SQIVND (reference sequence). CDR3 amino acids: CASSGGGETQYF. CDR3 DNA: TGTGCCAGTAGTGGCGGGGGAGAGACCCAGTACTTC. Looking up the rest from reference TRBV19 and TRBJ2-5 gives the full variable domain: DGGITQSPKYLFRKEGQNVTLSCEQNLNHDAMYWYRQDPGQGLRLIYYSQIVNDFQKGDIAEGYSVSREKKESFPLTVTSAQKNPTAFYLCASSGGGETQYFGPGTRLLVL.

This chain connects TRBV6-5 to TRBJ2-5; D not certain. CDR1 MNHEY and CDR2 SVGAGI come from the germline V gene. The CDR3 covers 12 residues. The germline V and J ends were trimmed by 4 bases and 3 bases, with 6 bases remaining between them. For the CDR3, the DNA is TGTGCCAGCAGTTGGAGTAAAGAGACCCAGTACTTC. Protein sequence: CASSWSKETQYF.

The V call is TRBV2, the J call TRBJ1-2; 7 nucleotides match TRBD1. Germline V lookup: CDR1 SNHLY, CDR2 FYNNEI. Losses at the gene ends were 6 bases for V and 2 bases for J; bases not matched to a gene: 6. CDR3 size: 14 residues. The DNA for the CDR3 is TGTGCCAGCAGGGGACAGATTATGAACTATGGCTACACCTTC. This codes for CASRGQIMNYGYTF.

A single count supports this clone. The chain is built from TRBV19 and TRBJ1-4, with D maybe TRBD1 (5 bases). CDR1 LNHDA and CDR2 SQIVND come from the germline V gene (reference sequence). The ends were cut back, 7 bases at V and 6 bases at J, with 15 bases in the middle. The CDR3 length is 14 residues. The CDR3 here is CASTPGVRYEKLFF. The CDR3 bases are TGTGCCAGTACCCCGGGGGTACGTTATGAAAAACTGTTTTTT.

The CDR3, as DNA: TGTGCCAGCAGTTTGGAGGGTTGGGAGATGAACACTGAAGCTTTCTTT. This encodes CASSLEGWEMNTEAFF. The rearrangement links TRBV11-3 to TRBJ1-1; D is uncertain. V was trimmed by 6 bases and J by 0 bases, leaving 17 bases between them. Germline lookup yields CDR1 SGHNT and CDR2 YENEEA. The CDR3 is 16 residues long. Full variable domain (outside the CDR3, taken from reference TRBV11-3 and TRBJ1-1): EAGVVQSPRYKIIEKKQPVAFWCNPISGHNTLYWYLQNLGQGPELLIRYENEEAVDDSQLPKDRFSAERLKGVDSTLKIQPAELGDSAVYLCASSLEGWEMNTEAFFGQGTRLTVV.

J is TRBJ2-2 and V is TRBV7-9; 8 bases map to TRBD1. CDR3 size: 16 residues. The V and J ends lost 3 bases and 5 bases, in that order; junction bases with no gene match: 8. The germline gives CDR1 SEHNR, CDR2 FQNEAQ (reference sequence). The CDR3 coding sequence is TGTGCCAGCAGCTTCGGTCAGGGGGCGCTTACCGGGGAGCTGTTTTTT. Amino acids: CASSFGQGALTGELFF.

In DNA form, the CDR3 reads TGTGCCAGCTCCGGGGAGCGGTCTTCACCCCTCCACTTT. Protein product: CASSGERSSPLHF. V and J are TRBV18 and TRBJ1-6, with D unclear. V was pared by 6 bases and J by 9 bases, with 12 bases between. This CDR3 contains 13 residues. The germline CDR1 and CDR2 sequences are KGHSH and LQKENI.

The chain recombines TRBV3-1 (or the pseudogene TRBV3-2) with TRBJ1-2, with D perhaps matching TRBD1 (6 bases). The germline V gene encodes CDR1 LGHDT and CDR2 YNNKEL (reference sequence). V was clipped by 0 bases and J by 6 bases, with 8 bases between them. The CDR3 sequence is 13 residues long. CDR3: CASSQEQGDGYTF. CDR3 DNA sequence: TGTGCCAGCAGCCAAGAACAGGGAGATGGCTACACCTTC.

The count of this clone is one. This chain connects TRBV5-1 to TRBJ1-1, with no clear D. The CDR3 is made up of 13 amino acids. V gave up 0 bases and J gave up 5 bases, with 8 bases separating them. CDR1 is SGHRS, CDR2 YFSETQ, per germline. The CDR3 bases are TGCGCCAGCAGCTTGGGCGAGGCGACTGAAGCTTTCTTT. Protein product: CASSLGEATEAFF.

V is TRBV24-1 and J is TRBJ2-5; 10 nucleotides agree with TRBD2. Germline V lookup: CDR1 KGHDR, CDR2 SFDVKD. The CDR3 contains 16 residues. V lost 0 bases and J lost 5; bases outside the gene matches: 5. The CDR3 DNA is TGTGCCACCAGTGATTTGCGGTCTAGCGGGAGTGAGACCCAGTACTTC. This codes for CATSDLRSSGSETQYF.

The V and J genes are TRBV11-3 and TRBJ2-1; TRBD2 matches at 9 bases. This CDR3 is 16 amino acids long. The ends lost 5 bases at V and 4 bases at J; junction bases unmatched: 9. Germline CDR1 SGHNT, CDR2 YENEEA. CDR3 in amino acids: CASSPTRSGRYNEQFF. In nucleotides, the CDR3 is TGTGCCAGCAGCCCAACTAGGAGCGGGAGGTACAATGAGCAGTTCTTC.

This chain uses TRBV7-9 with TRBJ2-2; TRBD1 might be the D (7 bases). The CDR3 totals 14 residues. Between the trimmed V and J ends, which lost 8 bases and 0 bases, there was a span of 10 bases. Germline-derived CDR1 and CDR2 are SEHNR and FQNEAQ (reference sequence). CDR3 residues: CASQGGPNTGELFF. The CDR3 DNA is TGTGCCAGCCAGGGGGGTCCGAACACCGGGGAGCTGTTTTTT.

This chain connects TRBV6-1 to TRBJ1-2; D is unclear. Between the trimmed V and J ends, which lost 2 bases and 6 bases, there was a span of 19 bases. The germline V gene encodes CDR1 MNHNS and CDR2 SASEGT. The CDR3 extends over 16 amino acids. The CDR3 region is CASSETLVLRRDGYTF. The CDR3 DNA is TGTGCCAGCAGTGAAACCCTTGTTTTGAGGCGAGATGGCTACACCTTC.

The rearrangement joins TRBV4-1 to TRBJ1-1; D not certain. The CDR3 extends over 15 amino acids. CDR1 and CDR2 from the germline V gene are MGHRA and YSYEKL. V lost 5 bases, J lost 1 base, and 14 bases lay in between. The CDR3 nucleotides are TGCGCCAGCAGCGAAGGAGCGGGTCGGAACACTGAAGCTTTCTTT. Encoded protein: CASSEGAGRNTEAFF.

The table lists this clone with a count of one. The CDR3 coding sequence is TGTGCCAGCTCACCGAGGCGGGACAGTCTTTCACCCCTCCACTTT. It is translated as CASSPRRDSLSPLHF. This rearrangement joins TRBV18 to TRBJ1-6; the match to TRBD1 covers 7 bases. Trimming cost V 3 bases and J 9 bases; bases outside gene matches: 8. Per the germline V gene, CDR1 is KGHSH and CDR2 is LQKENI. CDR3 length equals 15 residues.

This sequence joins TRBV7-6 and TRBJ1-1; TRBD1 agrees at 8 bases. V was clipped by 1 base and J by 4 bases; unmatched bases: 5. This CDR3 contains 15 residues. The germline gives CDR1 SGHVS, CDR2 FNYEAQ. The CDR3 DNA is TGTGCCAGCAGCTTAGGTTATACAGGGGGCACTGAAGCTTTCTTT. Protein product: CASSLGYTGGTEAFF.

This clone was counted a single time. V and J are TRBV9 and TRBJ2-2, with D perhaps TRBD2 (6 bases). Trimming left V 0 bases short and J 3 bases short, with 9 bases between. Germline CDR1 SGDLS, CDR2 YYNGEE. This CDR3 contains 15 residues. The CDR3 is CASSVGLADTGELFF. In nucleotides, the CDR3 is TGTGCCAGCAGCGTAGGGTTAGCGGACACCGGGGAGCTGTTTTTT.

CDR3 amino acids: CASRVRQGAAGELFF. CDR3 bases: TGCGCCAGCAGGGTCCGACAGGGGGCCGCCGGGGAGCTGTTTTTT. The V call is TRBV5-1, the J call TRBJ2-2, with 10 nucleotides matching TRBD1. Germline CDR1 reads SGHRS; CDR2 reads YFSETQ. With V trimmed by 5 bases and J by 6 bases, 7 bases remained unmatched. CDR3 length equals 15 residues.

The rearrangement joins TRBV18 to TRBJ2-7, with 10 bases fitting TRBD2. This CDR3 spans 14 amino acids. V gave up 4 bases and J gave up 6 bases; unmatched junction bases: 6. The germline V gene has CDR1 KGHSH and CDR2 LQKENI. The DNA of the CDR3 is TGTGCCAGCTCACTTCAGCGGGAGGGTGGCGAGCAGTACTTC. Protein product: CASSLQREGGEQYF. Looking up the rest from reference TRBV18 and TRBJ2-7 gives the full variable domain: NAGVMQNPRHLVRRRGQEARLRCSPMKGHSHVYWYRQLPEEGLKFMVYLQKENIIDESGMPKERFSAEFPKEGPSILRIQQVVRGDSAAYFCASSLQREGGEQYFGPGTRLTVT.

This chain joins TRBV11-2 and TRBJ2-2; TRBD2 might be the D (5 bases). V was trimmed by 4 bases and J by 4 bases, leaving 13 bases between them. CDR1 is SGHAT, CDR2 FQNNGV, per germline. This CDR3 contains 15 residues. CDR3 bases: TGTGCCAGCAGCTCCCACATGGCGGGCACCGGGGAGCTGTTTTTT. This codes for CASSSHMAGTGELFF.

V and J are TRBV6-5 and TRBJ2-1; D remains ambiguous. The CDR3 length is 11 residues. Trimming shortened V by 5 bases and J by 8 bases, and 7 bases separated the two germline ends. The germline gives CDR1 MNHEY, CDR2 SVGAGI. The CDR3 loop reads CASSMGHEQFF. CDR3 nucleotide sequence: TGTGCCAGCAGTATGGGCCATGAGCAGTTCTTC.

This chain links TRBV5-6 with TRBJ1-6, with D possibly matching TRBD1 (6 bases). CDR1 is SGHDT, CDR2 YYEEEE, per germline. This CDR3 contains 13 residues. Trimming took off 0 bases at V and 10 bases at J, with 8 bases between the two ends. The CDR3 DNA follows: TGTGCCAGCAGCTTGGGGACAGCCTCACCCCTCCACTTT. Its translation: CASSLGTASPLHF.

The chain has TRBV4-1 and TRBJ1-4, with D uncertain. This CDR3 contains 16 residues. Trimming took 4 bases from V and 5 from J, leaving 17 bases between them. Germline V gene data show CDR1 as MGHRA and CDR2 as YSYEKL. CDR3 residues: CASSLRASRWNEKLFF. CDR3 nucleotides: TGCGCCAGCAGCCTTCGCGCGAGTCGATGGAATGAAAAACTGTTTTTT.

The rearrangement links TRBV30 to TRBJ1-5; D gene unclear. V gave up 2 bases and J gave up 0 bases, with 11 bases separating them. The CDR3 is 15 amino acids. Germline CDR1 is GTSNPN and CDR2 is SVGIG (reference sequence). The CDR3 region is CAWSSQSISNQPQHF. DNA of the CDR3: TGTGCCTGGAGTTCACAGAGCATTAGCAATCAGCCCCAGCATTTT.

V gene TRBV19 combines with J gene TRBJ2-2; D is possibly TRBD1 (6 bases). V lost 5 bases, J lost 0 bases, and 13 bases lay in between. This CDR3 is built from 16 residues. The germline gives CDR1 LNHDA, CDR2 SQIVND (reference sequence). The CDR3 DNA follows: TGTGCCAGTAGTCCTTCGGACAGCTCGAACACCGGGGAGCTGTTTTTT. This codes for CASSPSDSSNTGELFF. Looking up the rest from reference TRBV19 and TRBJ2-2 gives the full variable domain: DGGITQSPKYLFRKEGQNVTLSCEQNLNHDAMYWYRQDPGQGLRLIYYSQIVNDFQKGDIAEGYSVSREKKESFPLTVTSAQKNPTAFYLCASSPSDSSNTGELFFGEGSRLTVL.